These 27 T cell receptor beta chains came from one sample sequenced in a study of blood T cell repertoires in COVID-19. TCRdb keeps only in-frame clones here, not all; method: immunoSEQ multiplex PCR. Here the sample spans about 190,000 clones, 65% to 80% being singletons. Sequencing was performed on peripheral blood. Receptors originate from a woman aged 45-60 years with acute or convalescent COVID-19.

V gene TRBV7-2 combines with J gene TRBJ1-2; tentatively, D is TRBD1 (5 bases). This CDR3 comprises 15 residues. The V end lost 4 bases, the J end lost 8 bases, and 20 bases lay between the germline ends. Germline lookup yields CDR1 SGHTA and CDR2 FQGNSA. The CDR3 nucleotides are TGTGCCAGCAGCTCGCAAGCCAGGGCCGCTGTCGGCTACACCTTC. It encodes CASSSQARAAVGYTF.

CDR3 protein: CASSSQGPLGNTIYF. The DNA for the CDR3 is TGTGCCAGCAGTTCACAGGGGCCCCTGGGAAACACCATATATTTT. J is TRBJ1-3 and V is TRBV28; 7 positions agree with TRBD1. CDR3 length equals 15 residues. Germline lookup yields CDR1 MDHEN and CDR2 SYDVKM. The trim removed 4 bases at V and 4 bases at J, leaving 7 bases unmatched.

This sequence joins TRBV19 and TRBJ2-2; weak D call: TRBD2 (6 bases). This CDR3 is 17 amino acids long. Per germline, CDR1 LNHDA and CDR2 SQIVND (reference sequence). V lost 0 bases and J lost 6, with 17 bases in between. CDR3: CASSIDRGRDWAGELFF. CDR3 DNA sequence: TGTGCCAGTAGTATAGATCGCGGCCGGGACTGGGCCGGGGAGCTGTTTTTT.

The V gene is TRBV7-9, the J gene TRBJ2-7; D uncertain. The CDR3 extends over 13 amino acids. Per the germline V gene, CDR1 is SEHNR and CDR2 is FQNEAQ (reference sequence). V lost 1 base and J 3 bases, leaving 7 bases between the germline ends. CDR3 protein: CASSLGYSYEQYF. The CDR3 DNA sequence: TGTGCCAGCAGCTTAGGATATAGCTACGAGCAGTACTTC.

The J gene is TRBJ1-4, the V gene TRBV11-2; maybe TRBD1 (6 bases). Trimming cost V 4 bases and J 7 bases, with 16 bases left between them. Germline loops: CDR1 SGHAT, CDR2 FQNNGV. The CDR3 consists of 15 residues. This CDR3 reads CASSSWGGLAEKLFF. CDR3 nucleotides: TGTGCCAGCAGCTCCTGGGGGGGGCTAGCTGAAAAACTGTTTTTT.

The chain couples TRBV5-8 to TRBJ1-3; D unresolved. This CDR3 spans 14 amino acids. Trimming left V 4 bases short and J 2 bases short, with 10 bases between. Germline CDR1 is SGHTS and CDR2 is YDEGEE. CDR3 sequence (DNA): TGTGCCAGCAGCCTTGACGGGGCTGGAAACACCATATATTTT. Its protein is CASSLDGAGNTIYF.

This rearrangement joins TRBV11-2 to TRBJ2-3; 7 positions agree with TRBD2. Germline loops: CDR1 SGHAT, CDR2 FQNNGV. The junction had 6 bases not matched to a gene; V was cut back by 4 bases and J by 2 bases. This CDR3 spans 15 amino acids. For the CDR3, the DNA is TGTGCCAGCAGCTCCGTGAGCGGGGCCACAGATACGCAGTATTTT. This codes for CASSSVSGATDTQYF.

There are a few counts of this clone. The V gene is TRBV11-2, the J gene TRBJ2-3; no definite D call. This CDR3 is 17 amino acids long. V was cut by 0 bases and J by 2 bases, with 15 bases left in between. Germline V gives CDR1 SGHAT, CDR2 FQNNGV. Here the CDR3 DNA reads TGTGCCAGCAGCTTAGATCTACCTACAGTTTACACAGATACGCAGTATTTT. Translated: CASSLDLPTVYTDTQYF.

The V call is TRBV5-1, the J call TRBJ2-3; TRBD2 matches 8 bases. Germline CDR1 is SGHRS and CDR2 is YFSETQ. The CDR3 is 14 residues long. Losses at the gene ends were 4 bases for V and 1 base for J; bases not matched to a gene: 2. CDR3 DNA: TGCGCCAGCAGCGTGACTAGCGGCACAGATACGCAGTATTTT. It codes for CASSVTSGTDTQYF.

The chain links TRBV5-5 to TRBJ2-5, with D unresolved. In germline, CDR1 is SGHKS, CDR2 YYEKEE (reference sequence). Trimming cost V 6 bases and J 2 bases, with 14 bases left between them. CDR3 length: 14 residues. CDR3 DNA: TGTGCCAGCAAGCGAGAATTTGAGCAAGAGACCCAGTACTTC. It encodes CASKREFEQETQYF.

The V gene is TRBV7-2, the J gene TRBJ1-1; the D gene is possibly TRBD1 (5 bases). V lost 1 base and J lost 9, with 12 bases in between. Germline V gene data show CDR1 as SGHTA and CDR2 as FQGNSA. This CDR3 is 13 amino acids long. CDR3 amino acids: CASSLGEGAQAFF. In DNA form, the CDR3 reads TGTGCCAGCAGCTTAGGGGAAGGGGCGCAAGCTTTCTTT.

This chain links TRBV13 with TRBJ2-2; TRBD1 matches at 7 bases. Trimming took 6 bases from V and 0 from J; bases not matched to a gene: 7. This CDR3 is 16 amino acids long. The germline V gene has CDR1 PRHDT and CDR2 FYEKMQ (reference sequence). CDR3 residues: CASRPEGATNTGELFF. DNA of the CDR3: TGTGCCAGCAGACCAGAGGGGGCTACGAACACCGGGGAGCTGTTTTTT.

The sample holds a few counts of this clone. The chain uses TRBV20-1 and TRBJ1-4; TRBD1 matches 7 bases. This CDR3 region has 14 residues. Per the germline V gene, CDR1 is DFQATT and CDR2 is SNEGSKA (reference sequence). With 3 bases clipped from V and 7 bases from J, the junction kept 8 bases outside the gene matches. In DNA form, the CDR3 reads TGCAGTGCTAGTCCGGGACAGTTTGGTGAAAAACTGTTTTTT. Its translation is CSASPGQFGEKLFF.

The count of this clone is one. CDR3 DNA: TGTGCCAGCAGCTTAATGGGACTAGCGGCGAACACCGGGGAGCTGTTTTTT. Translated: CASSLMGLAANTGELFF. The genes are TRBV7-9 and TRBJ2-2, with TRBD2 identical over 11 bases. Germline assignment: CDR1 SEHNR and CDR2 FQNEAQ (reference sequence). Trimming at V came to 2 bases and at J to 0 bases, leaving 2 bases not matched to a gene. This CDR3 region has 17 residues.

The rearrangement uses TRBV7-6 and TRBJ2-2, with a possible D match to TRBD2 (5 bases). The germline V gene encodes CDR1 SGHVS and CDR2 FNYEAQ. The V and J ends lost 4 bases and 4 bases respectively, with 13 bases between them. This CDR3 comprises 15 residues. This chain's CDR3 is CASSWGSEVTGELFF. The CDR3 DNA is TGTGCCAGCAGCTGGGGTAGCGAGGTCACCGGGGAGCTGTTTTTT.

This rearrangement joins TRBV6-5 to TRBJ1-2; 9 bases fit TRBD1. Trimming at V came to 0 bases and at J to 4 bases, leaving 6 bases not matched to a gene. The CDR3 has 16 residues. Germline values: CDR1 MNHEY, CDR2 SVGAGI. The CDR3 is CASSYSNRGLPYGYTF. The CDR3, as DNA: TGTGCCAGCAGTTACTCTAACAGGGGGCTACCCTATGGCTACACCTTC.

The V and J genes are TRBV6-5 and TRBJ1-5, with a possible D match to TRBD1 (5 bases). CDR3 size: 15 residues. Germline V gives CDR1 MNHEY, CDR2 SVGAGI. V lost 6 bases and J 6 bases, leaving 18 bases between the germline ends. The DNA of the CDR3 is TGTGCCAGCAGCGTTGACAGTGGGCCGGCTCAGCCCCAGCATTTT. It specifies CASSVDSGPAQPQHF.

The rearrangement uses TRBV18 and TRBJ2-6; D is ambiguous. Germline values: CDR1 KGHSH, CDR2 LQKENI. Trimming shortened V by 2 bases and J by 0 bases, and 5 bases separated the two germline ends. The CDR3 loop spans 15 amino acids. CDR3 amino acids: CASSPLSSGANVLTF. CDR3 DNA sequence: TGTGCCAGCTCACCATTGAGCTCTGGGGCCAACGTCCTGACTTTC.

The chain recombines TRBV6-4 with TRBJ2-3; D might be TRBD1 (5 bases). The V gene lost 3 bases and the J gene lost 4 bases, with 14 bases spanning the gap. Germline lookup yields CDR1 MRHNA and CDR2 SNTAGT. The CDR3 is 15 residues long. DNA for the CDR3: TGTGCCAGCAGTGAAGAGCAAGGGGCGCCAGATACGCAGTATTTT. This codes for CASSEEQGAPDTQYF.

This sequence joins TRBV5-5 and TRBJ2-5; TRBD2 might be the D (5 bases). The CDR3 contains 12 residues. V was trimmed by 2 bases and J by 5 bases, leaving 7 bases between them. Germline CDR1 reads SGHKS; CDR2 reads YYEKEE (reference sequence). CDR3 bases: TGTGCCAGCAGCTTAACGGGGGAGACCCAGTACTTC. This translates into CASSLTGETQYF.

The CDR3 DNA sequence: TGCAGCTTCCAGGACAGGGCGGGACTGTTTTTT. It yields the protein CSFQDRAGLFF. This chain connects TRBV29-1 to TRBJ1-4; 8 bases are shared with TRBD1. The length of the CDR3 is 11 residues. V lost 8 bases and J lost 13; bases outside the gene matches: 9. Germline V gene sequence: CDR1 SQVTM, CDR2 ANQGSEA.

This sequence joins TRBV2 and TRBJ2-3; D is uncertain. The CDR3 consists of 13 residues. Trimming left V 5 bases short and J 6 bases short, with 12 bases between. In germline, CDR1 is SNHLY, CDR2 FYNNEI. This chain's CDR3 is CASSQNRADTQYF. The CDR3 DNA reads TGTGCCAGCAGTCAGAATAGAGCGGATACGCAGTATTTT.

This chain connects TRBV19 to TRBJ1-5; D might be TRBD1 (5 bases). The length of the CDR3 is 16 residues. V was cut by 4 bases and J by 2 bases, with 15 bases left in between. The V gene's germline CDR1 is LNHDA and CDR2 SQIVND (reference sequence). The DNA of the CDR3 is TGTGCCAGTAGTACAACGGGGGAAGGGCGCAATCAGCCCCAGCATTTT. This sequence encodes CASSTTGEGRNQPQHF.

This clone has more than one count but fewer than ten. The chain has TRBV7-6 and TRBJ2-1; 7 nucleotides line up with TRBD1. The V gene end was trimmed by 5 bases and the J gene end by 10 bases; junction bases not matched to a gene: 8. This CDR3 is built from 13 residues. Germline values: CDR1 SGHVS, CDR2 FNYEAQ. The chain's CDR3 is CASSPQQGSEQFF. The CDR3 DNA reads TGTGCCAGCAGCCCCCAACAGGGGAGCGAGCAGTTCTTC.

This clone has a single count. The rearrangement uses TRBV9 and TRBJ1-6; TRBD1 agrees at 8 bases. The CDR3 consists of 14 residues. V lost 3 bases to trimming and J lost 11 bases; unmatched junction nucleotides: 7. CDR1 and CDR2 (germline): SGDLS, YYNGEE. CDR3 protein: CASSETGGMTPLHF. The CDR3 coding sequence is TGTGCCAGCAGCGAAACAGGGGGTATGACACCCCTCCACTTT.

The chain links TRBV5-1 to TRBJ2-5, with 12 bases aligning to TRBD2. Germline V CDR1 and CDR2: SGHRS, YFSETQ. Germline trimming cut 1 base from V and 5 bases from J; bases unmatched to any gene: 6. The CDR3 is 16 amino acids. In DNA, the CDR3 is TGCGCCAGCAGCTTGAAGCTAGCGGGGGGGTTGGAGACCCAGTACTTC. Translated: CASSLKLAGGLETQYF.

This clone was seen a few times. The V and J genes are TRBV28 and TRBJ1-3, with D unresolved. The CDR3 runs to 16 residues. Germline V gene sequence: CDR1 MDHEN, CDR2 SYDVKM. Trimming removed 6 bases from V and 0 bases from J, with 15 bases in between. The CDR3 here is CASSVTTAASGNTIYF. CDR3 in DNA: TGTGCCAGCAGCGTGACTACGGCAGCCTCTGGAAACACCATATATTTT.